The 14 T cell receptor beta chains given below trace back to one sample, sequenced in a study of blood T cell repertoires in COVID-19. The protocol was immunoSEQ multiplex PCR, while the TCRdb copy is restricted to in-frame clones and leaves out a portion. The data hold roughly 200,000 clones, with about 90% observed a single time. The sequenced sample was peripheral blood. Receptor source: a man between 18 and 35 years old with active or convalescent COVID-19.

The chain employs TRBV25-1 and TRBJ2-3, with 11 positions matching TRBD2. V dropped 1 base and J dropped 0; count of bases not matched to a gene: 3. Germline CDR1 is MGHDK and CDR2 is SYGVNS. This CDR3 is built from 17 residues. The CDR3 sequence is CASSEFSSGRSTDTQYF. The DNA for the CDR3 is TGTGCCAGCAGTGAATTCTCTAGCGGGAGGAGCACAGATACGCAGTATTTT.

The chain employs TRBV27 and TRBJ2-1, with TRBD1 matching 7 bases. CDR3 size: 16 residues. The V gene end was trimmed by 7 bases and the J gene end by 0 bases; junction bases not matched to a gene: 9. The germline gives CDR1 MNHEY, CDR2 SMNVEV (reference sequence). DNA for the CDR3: TGTGCCAGCACCCGAAAGGGACAGAGCTCCTACAATGAGCAGTTCTTC. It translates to CASTRKGQSSYNEQFF.

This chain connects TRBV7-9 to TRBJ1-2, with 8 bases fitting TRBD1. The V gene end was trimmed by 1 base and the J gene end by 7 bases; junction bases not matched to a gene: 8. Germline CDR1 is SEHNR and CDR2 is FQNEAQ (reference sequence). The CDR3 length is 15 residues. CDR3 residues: CASSLGDRLLVGYTF. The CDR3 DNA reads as TGTGCCAGCAGCTTAGGGGACAGGCTGCTGGTTGGCTACACCTTC.

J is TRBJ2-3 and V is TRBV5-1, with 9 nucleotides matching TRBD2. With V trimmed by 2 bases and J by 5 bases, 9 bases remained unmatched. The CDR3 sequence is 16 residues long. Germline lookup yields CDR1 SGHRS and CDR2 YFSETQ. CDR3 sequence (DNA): TGCGCCAGCAGCTTTCCGCGGGGGGGCCCTGAAGATACGCAGTATTTT. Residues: CASSFPRGGPEDTQYF.

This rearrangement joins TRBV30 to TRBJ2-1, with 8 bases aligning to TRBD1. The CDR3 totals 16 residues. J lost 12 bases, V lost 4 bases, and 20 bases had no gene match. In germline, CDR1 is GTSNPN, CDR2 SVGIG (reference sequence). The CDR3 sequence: CAWIQQGAGGGHAQFF. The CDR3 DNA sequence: TGTGCCTGGATTCAGCAGGGGGCAGGGGGCGGACATGCGCAGTTCTTC.

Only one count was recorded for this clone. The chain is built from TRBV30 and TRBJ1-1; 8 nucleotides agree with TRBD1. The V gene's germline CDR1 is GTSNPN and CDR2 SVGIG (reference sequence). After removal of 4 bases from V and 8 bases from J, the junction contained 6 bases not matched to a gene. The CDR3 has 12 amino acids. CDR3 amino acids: CAWTDRGPEAFF. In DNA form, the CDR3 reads TGTGCCTGGACCGACAGGGGTCCCGAAGCTTTCTTT.

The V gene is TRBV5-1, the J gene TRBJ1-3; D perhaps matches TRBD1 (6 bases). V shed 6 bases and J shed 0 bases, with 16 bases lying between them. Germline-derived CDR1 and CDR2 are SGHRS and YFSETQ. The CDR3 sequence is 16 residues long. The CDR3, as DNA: TGCGCCAGCACCTCTGGGGGCTCAGGCTCTGGAAACACCATATATTTT. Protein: CASTSGGSGSGNTIYF.

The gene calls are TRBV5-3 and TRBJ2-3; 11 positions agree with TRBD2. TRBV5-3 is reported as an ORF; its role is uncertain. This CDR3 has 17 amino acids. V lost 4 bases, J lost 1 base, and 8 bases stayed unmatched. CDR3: CARSGPKGLAGTDTQYF. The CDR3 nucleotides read TGTGCCAGAAGCGGCCCGAAGGGACTAGCGGGCACAGATACGCAGTATTTT.

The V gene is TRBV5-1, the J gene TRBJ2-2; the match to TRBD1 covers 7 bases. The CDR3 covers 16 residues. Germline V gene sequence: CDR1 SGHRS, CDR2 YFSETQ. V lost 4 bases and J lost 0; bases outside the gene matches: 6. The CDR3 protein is CASSDTGTANTGELFF. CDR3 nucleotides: TGCGCCAGCAGCGACACCGGGACAGCGAACACCGGGGAGCTGTTTTTT.

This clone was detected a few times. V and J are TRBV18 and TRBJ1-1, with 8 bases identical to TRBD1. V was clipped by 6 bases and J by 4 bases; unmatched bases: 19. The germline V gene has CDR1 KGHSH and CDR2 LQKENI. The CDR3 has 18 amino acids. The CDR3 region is CASSPGTGPLGRATEAFF. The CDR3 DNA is TGTGCCAGCTCGCCCGGGACAGGTCCATTAGGAAGGGCCACTGAAGCTTTCTTT.

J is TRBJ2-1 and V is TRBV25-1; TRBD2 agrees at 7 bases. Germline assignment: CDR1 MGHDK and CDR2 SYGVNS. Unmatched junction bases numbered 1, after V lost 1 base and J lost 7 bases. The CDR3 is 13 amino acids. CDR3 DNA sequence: TGTGCCAGCAGTGAATGGCGGGAGAATGAGCAGTTCTTC. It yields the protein CASSEWRENEQFF. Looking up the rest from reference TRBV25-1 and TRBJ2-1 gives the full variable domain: EADIYQTPRYLVIGTGKKITLECSQTMGHDKMYWYQQDPGMELHLIHYSYGVNSTEKGDLSSESTVSRIRTEHFPLTLESARPSHTSQYLCASSEWRENEQFFGPGTRLTVL.

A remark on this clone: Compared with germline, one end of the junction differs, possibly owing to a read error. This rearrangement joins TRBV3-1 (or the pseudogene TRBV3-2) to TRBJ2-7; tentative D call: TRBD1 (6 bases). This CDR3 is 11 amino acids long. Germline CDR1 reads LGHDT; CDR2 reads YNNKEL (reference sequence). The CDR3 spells CASSQEAGVSF. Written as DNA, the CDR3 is TGTGCCAGCAGCCAAGAGGCAGGGGTATCCTTC.

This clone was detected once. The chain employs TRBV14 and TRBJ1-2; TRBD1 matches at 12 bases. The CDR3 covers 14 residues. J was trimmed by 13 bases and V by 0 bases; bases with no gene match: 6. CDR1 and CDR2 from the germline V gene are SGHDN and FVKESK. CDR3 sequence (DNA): TGTGCCAGCAGCCAAGAAGCGGGACAGGGGGCGAGCACCTTC. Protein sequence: CASSQEAGQGASTF.

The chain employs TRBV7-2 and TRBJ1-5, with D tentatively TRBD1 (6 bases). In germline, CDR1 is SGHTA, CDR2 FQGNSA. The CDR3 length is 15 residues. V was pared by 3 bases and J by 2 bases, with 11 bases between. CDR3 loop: CASSLEQGGNQPQHF. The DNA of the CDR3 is TGTGCCAGCAGCTTGGAACAGGGTGGCAATCAGCCCCAGCATTTT.